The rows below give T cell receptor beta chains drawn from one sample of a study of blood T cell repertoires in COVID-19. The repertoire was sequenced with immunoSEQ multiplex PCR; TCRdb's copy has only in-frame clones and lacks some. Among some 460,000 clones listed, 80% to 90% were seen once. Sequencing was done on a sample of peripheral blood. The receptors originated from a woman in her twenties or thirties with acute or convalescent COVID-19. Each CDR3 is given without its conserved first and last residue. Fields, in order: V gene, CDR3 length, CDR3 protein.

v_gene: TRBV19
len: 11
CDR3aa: ASSTGGGETQY

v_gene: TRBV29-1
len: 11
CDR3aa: SVQDRGDNEQF

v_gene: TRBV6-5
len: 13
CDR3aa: ASRGGQANTDTQY

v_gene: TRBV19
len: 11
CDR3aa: ASSITGWQPQH

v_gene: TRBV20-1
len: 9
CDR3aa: SAELYTEAF

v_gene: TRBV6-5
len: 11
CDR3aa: ASSLTEVAEAF

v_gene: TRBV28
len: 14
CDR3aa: ASSPLSSGVKDTQY

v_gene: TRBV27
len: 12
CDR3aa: ASSHRGIDQPQH

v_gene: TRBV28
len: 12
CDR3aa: ASSPGQLYTEAF

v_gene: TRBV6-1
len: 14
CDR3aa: ASSEAFTSVRGTQY

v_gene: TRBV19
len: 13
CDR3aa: ASSIMGQGASPLH

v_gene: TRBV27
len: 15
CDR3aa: ASSLLPGQGYQETQY

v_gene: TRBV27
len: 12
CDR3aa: ASSLAGAQETQY

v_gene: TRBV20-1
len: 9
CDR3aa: SALRQGGHT

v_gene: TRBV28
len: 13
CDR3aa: ASSLPGGINYGYT

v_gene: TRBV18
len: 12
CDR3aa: ASSPPTENSPLH

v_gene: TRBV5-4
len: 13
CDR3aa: ASSLGGGAPDTQY

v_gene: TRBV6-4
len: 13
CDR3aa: ASRDSGTGADTQY

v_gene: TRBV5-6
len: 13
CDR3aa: ASSFFGVRNTEAF

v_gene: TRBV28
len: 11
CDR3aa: ASSFRGLGTQY

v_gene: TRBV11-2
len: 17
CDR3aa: ASSPRTWGGSFSYNEQF

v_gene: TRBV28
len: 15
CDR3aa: ASRGTRPFLAKNIQY

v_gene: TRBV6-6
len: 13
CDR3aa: ASSYGSGGAYEQY

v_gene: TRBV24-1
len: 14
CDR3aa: AHQGNPQGENTEAF

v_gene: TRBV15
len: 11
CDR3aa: ATPGGLSNEQF

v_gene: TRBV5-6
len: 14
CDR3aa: ASSFQGLAGGNIQY

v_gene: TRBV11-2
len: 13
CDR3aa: ASSLRQGMGDEQF

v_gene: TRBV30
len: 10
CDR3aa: AWSVLSHTQY

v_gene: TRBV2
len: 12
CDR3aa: ASSGPTSGVAQY

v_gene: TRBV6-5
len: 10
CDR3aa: ASRTGTGCYT

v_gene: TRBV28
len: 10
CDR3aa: ASSSTGYEQY

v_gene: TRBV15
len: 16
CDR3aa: ATSRRTSGVFPYNEQF

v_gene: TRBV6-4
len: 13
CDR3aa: ASIPDRVITGELF

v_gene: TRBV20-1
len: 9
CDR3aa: SARDVSEAF

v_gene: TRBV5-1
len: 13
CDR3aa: ASRASPGVRDTQY

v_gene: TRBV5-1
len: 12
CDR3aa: ASSLEEGRSPLH

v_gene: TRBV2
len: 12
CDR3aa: ASSQGAVYNEQF

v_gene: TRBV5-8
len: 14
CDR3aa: ASSSGTVGDWDTQY

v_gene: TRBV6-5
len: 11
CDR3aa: ASSQTGSSPLH

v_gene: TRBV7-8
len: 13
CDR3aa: ASSPDPDRNTEAF

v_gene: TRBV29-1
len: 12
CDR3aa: SHLTDRGNSPLH

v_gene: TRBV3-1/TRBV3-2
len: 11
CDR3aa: ASSQGSFGEQF

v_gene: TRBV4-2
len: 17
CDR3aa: ASSQGASGGLSSYNEQF

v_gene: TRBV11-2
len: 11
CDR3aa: ASSPPGNEKLF

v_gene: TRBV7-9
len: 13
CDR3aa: ASSARGQVTYEQY

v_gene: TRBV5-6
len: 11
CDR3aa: ASSLVGFNTQY

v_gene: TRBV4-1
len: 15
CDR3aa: ASSRGTSGGIQETQY

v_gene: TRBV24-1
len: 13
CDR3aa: ATSDSGVYTDTQY

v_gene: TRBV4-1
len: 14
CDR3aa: ASSLKTSGRPGELF

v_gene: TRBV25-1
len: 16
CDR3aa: ASSEFGTGPTTNEKLF

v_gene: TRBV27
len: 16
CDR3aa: ASSLLVRGGRAKNIQY

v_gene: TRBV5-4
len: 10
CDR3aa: ASSHTNNEQF

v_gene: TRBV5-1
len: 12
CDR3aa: ASSSGQANQPQH

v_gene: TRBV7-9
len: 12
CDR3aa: ASSLTMSTDTQY

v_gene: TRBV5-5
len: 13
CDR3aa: ASSLNRGLTDTQY

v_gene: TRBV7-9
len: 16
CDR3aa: ASSLGLAGGSSYNEQF

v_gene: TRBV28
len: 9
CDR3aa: ASSPNSPLH

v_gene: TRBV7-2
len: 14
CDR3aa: ASSLSLGGARGPQH

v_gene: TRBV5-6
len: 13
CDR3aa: ASTPPGTEKNEQF